The sequence of this TCR beta chain was determined in a study of beta chain features in type 1 diabetes (dated by TCRdb to the late 2010s). In the study overall: Mean age, gender distribution, total cell number and subset yield were not different between patients and healthy donors. A total of 107,917,701 sorted cells were examined across all samples, and the number of cells per subset was strongly correlated with RNA yield. The study compared TCRB repertoires of sorted circulating CD4+ T cell subsets between recently diagnosed type 1 diabetes patients and matched healthy donors. Naive and central memory subsets were obtained from all 30 or so donors, but regulatory and stem cell-like memory subsets were isolated from only 8 patients and roughly eight healthy donors. What the authors observed across the whole study: Only small numbers of individuals were included in the HLA sub-analyses, which left unresolved whether HLA type had any influence on TCRB rearrangement. Patients with type 1 diabetes made fewer insertions and deleted more nucleotides at VDJ recombination sites, implying thymic rearrangement abnormalities. Naive, central memory and regulatory TCRB repertoires appeared more similar among patients than among healthy donors. Because cDNA was sequenced instead of genomic DNA, highly expressing activated cells could be over-represented, though the groups showed no difference in activation or CD3 levels. Type 1 diabetes patients showed a moderate but significant shortening of TCRB CDR3 length in all four CD4+ subsets. PCR may preferentially amplify shorter templates, but because patient and control samples were amplified and corrected together, any resulting skew would affect both groups equally.

Each donor gave one peripheral blood draw, around 100 mL on average, collected into heparinised tubes. Naive, central memory, regulatory and stem cell-like memory CD4+ T cells were sorted on a BD FACSAria II using a panel including CD45RO, CCR7, CD25, CD127, CD95 and CD27. All sorted populations exceeded 95% purity. PBMCs were isolated immediately by Lymphoprep density gradient centrifugation and stained directly without culture. Samples were stained and sorted in pairs, with one healthy donor and one patient per experiment, so that batch effects were minimized. The High Capacity cDNA Reverse Transcription Kit was used to reverse transcribe all of the isolated RNA, meaning that expressed TCRB transcripts were what got sequenced. Deep immunoSEQ sequencing was performed on naive, central memory and regulatory T cell samples, with an average of about 4 million total reads per sample. After sorted cells were lysed in RLT buffer, RNA was extracted with DNase-treated RNeasy Micro or Mini kits, with the choice depending on cell number. To prevent cross-contamination, each cell subset was processed individually, whereas patient and healthy donor samples were processed jointly. Using the immunoSEQ multiplex PCR, TCRB sequences were amplified from cDNA into 87-bp fragments spanning the CDR3 region. Sequencing of the amplicons was done on the Illumina HiSeq platform. The study's own analysis went as follows. Synthetic template baselines were used to correct PCR bias computationally, reads within Hamming distance 2 were collapsed, and singletons that could not be merged were discarded. Reads were aligned against IMGT to assign V, D and J genes, CDR3 length and insertions or deletions at six rearrangement sites. Within each subset, clonotype counts were normalized to the number of sorted cells before true diversity and Gini coefficients were calculated with the tcR R package. The overlap coefficient, calculated on TCRB nucleotide sequences, was used to measure repertoire sharing. Out-of-frame TCRB sequences from naive cells were analyzed as a proxy for the pre-selection repertoire. The table was pulled from immuneACCESS by TCRdb, which kept in-frame rearrangements only. Such tables lose some clones; where checked, under half of the loss comes from unresolved V genes, and the rest has no known cause. V and J calls and clone size are as listed in that table; D and trimming were resolved from the DNA. Recorded for this sample are hundreds of thousands of clones; roughly 13% of them occurred a single time. Clones ranked in the top ten supply approximately 0.039% of the sample.

In the case of this clone: This clone's antigen is unknown. No much larger clonotype is one base removed from it; base qualities were not supplied. The sample holds other DNA sequences that translate to the same CDR3.

The CDR3, cysteine through phenylalanine, is 11 amino acids long. The sequence is cut down to CDR3 DNA, 33 bases in frame from base 1. The germline ends are 4 bases apart after V is trimmed by 3 bases and J by 5 bases. CDR1 LNHDA and CDR2 SQIVND were looked up in the germline V gene (reference sequence). The chain was built from TRBV19 and TRBJ2-5; there is no confident call for the D gene. This TCR derives from a man aged 18 to 29 with type 1 diabetes. Material for sequencing was naive CD4+ T cells from blood. Per the publication, the cell subset or site label means: true naive CD4+ T cells. The CDR3 region reads CASSIRETQYF. The nucleotide sequence reads TGTGCCAGTAGTATCCGTGAGACCCAGTACTTC.